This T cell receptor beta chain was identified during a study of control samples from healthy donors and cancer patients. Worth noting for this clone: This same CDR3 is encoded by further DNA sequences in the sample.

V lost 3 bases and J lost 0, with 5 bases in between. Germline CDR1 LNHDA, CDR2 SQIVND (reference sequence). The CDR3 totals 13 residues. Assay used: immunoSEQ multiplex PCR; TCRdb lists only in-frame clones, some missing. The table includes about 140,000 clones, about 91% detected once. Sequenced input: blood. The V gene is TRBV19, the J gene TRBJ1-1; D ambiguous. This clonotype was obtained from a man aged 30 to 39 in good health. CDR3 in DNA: TGTGCCAGTAGTATGAGTTTGAACACTGAAGCTTTCTTT. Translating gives CASSMSLNTEAFF.